Listed here are 30 T cell receptor beta chains from one sample, sequenced in a study of T cell responses to AZD1222 COVID-19 vaccine. Produced via immunoSEQ multiplex PCR; TCRdb's table is partial and in-frame only. The sample lists some 97,000 clones, around nine tenths occurring once. The specimen comprised peripheral blood, sampled on day 0 of AZD1222 vaccination. All receptors derive from an adult in good health.

This chain connects TRBV4-3 to TRBJ1-6; D remains ambiguous. Deletions cut 0 bases from V and 0 bases from J, with 12 bases between. Germline V gene data show CDR1 as LGHNA and CDR2 as YSLEER. The CDR3 is 18 residues long. The CDR3 nucleotides read TGCGCCAGCAGCCAAGAGGCCCCAGGACGCTCCTATAATTCACCCCTCCACTTT. Its translation: CASSQEAPGRSYNSPLHF.

The chain couples TRBV2 to TRBJ1-1, with D possibly matching TRBD1 (5 bases). V lost 8 bases to trimming and J lost 0 bases, with 16 bases between them. Per the germline V gene, CDR1 is SNHLY and CDR2 is FYNNEI. This CDR3 is built from 15 residues. CDR3 sequence reads: CASLRDVLMNTEAFF. In DNA, the CDR3 is TGTGCCAGCCTCCGGGACGTTCTCATGAACACTGAAGCTTTCTTT.

The sample holds a few counts of this clone. The chain links TRBV4-2 to TRBJ2-5; 7 nucleotides agree with TRBD2. CDR3 length equals 14 residues. CDR1 is LGHNA and CDR2 is YNFKEQ in the germline V gene. Unmatched junction bases numbered 1, after V lost 1 base and J lost 2 bases. The CDR3 DNA reads as TGTGCCAGCAGCCAAGCTAGCGGACAAGAGACCCAGTACTTC. Translating gives CASSQASGQETQYF.

This chain connects TRBV29-1 to TRBJ1-4; TRBD1 agrees at 9 bases. Germline loops: CDR1 SQVTM, CDR2 ANQGSEA. Unmatched junction bases numbered 2, after V lost 6 bases and J lost 6 bases. The CDR3 extends over 12 amino acids. The CDR3 sequence: CSVGQGYEKLFF. Here the CDR3 DNA reads TGCAGCGTGGGACAGGGTTATGAAAAACTGTTTTTT.

The genes are TRBV6-2 or TRBV6-3 and TRBJ1-5; D possibly corresponds to TRBD1 (6 bases). This CDR3 is 13 amino acids long. CDR1 is MNHEY and CDR2 is SVGEGT in the germline V gene. V lost 5 bases, J lost 11 bases, and 16 bases lay in between. CDR3 in amino acids: CASSLTGPVAQHF. The CDR3 DNA sequence: TGTGCCAGCAGTCTCACAGGGCCGGTAGCCCAGCATTTT.

The V call is TRBV7-9, the J call TRBJ1-6, with a possible D match to TRBD1 (6 bases). Trimming removed 5 bases from V and 9 bases from J, with 20 bases in between. Germline V gives CDR1 SEHNR, CDR2 FQNEAQ (reference sequence). CDR3 size: 16 residues. Here the CDR3 DNA reads TGTGCCAGCAGCCTACTGAAGGGGGGAATACCTTCACCCCTCCACTTT. It is translated as CASSLLKGGIPSPLHF.

The chain combines TRBV2 with TRBJ2-7; D may be TRBD1 (6 bases). There are 14 residues in the CDR3. The germline V gene encodes CDR1 SNHLY and CDR2 FYNNEI. V was clipped by 6 bases and J by 0 bases, with 12 bases between them. The CDR3 reads CASRQGGTSYEQYF. The CDR3 DNA reads as TGTGCCAGCAGACAGGGTGGGACCTCCTACGAGCAGTACTTC.

The chain has TRBV20-1 and TRBJ2-7; D call uncertain. The V gene's germline CDR1 is DFQATT and CDR2 SNEGSKA (reference sequence). This CDR3 has 11 residues. V was shortened by 6 bases and J by 3 bases, with 9 bases between the two germline ends. The CDR3 sequence: CSALVVYEQYF. DNA for the CDR3: TGCAGTGCCCTAGTTGTCTACGAGCAGTACTTC.

The chain couples TRBV19 to TRBJ2-7, with 11 nucleotides matching TRBD2. This CDR3 has 14 amino acids. J gave up 3 bases and V 5 bases, and 3 bases lay outside the gene matches. Per germline, CDR1 LNHDA and CDR2 SQIVND (reference sequence). CDR3 DNA: TGTGCCAGTAGTTTTAGCGGGGGGGACTACGAGCAGTACTTC. Encoded protein: CASSFSGGDYEQYF.

The CDR3 loop is CASSQNQETQYF. The CDR3, as DNA: TGCGCCAGCAGCCAAAACCAAGAGACCCAGTACTTC. V and J are TRBV4-3 and TRBJ2-5; D ambiguous. The V and J ends lost 2 bases and 0 bases respectively, with 1 base between them. CDR1 and CDR2 (germline): LGHNA, YSLEER. The CDR3 is 12 amino acids.

This chain joins TRBV5-1 and TRBJ2-3; tentatively, D is TRBD2 (5 bases). This CDR3 is built from 14 residues. The ends were cut back, 0 bases at V and 5 bases at J, with 10 bases in the middle. Germline V gives CDR1 SGHRS, CDR2 YFSETQ. The CDR3 region is CASSLAGVKDTQYF. In nucleotides, the CDR3 is TGCGCCAGCAGCTTGGCCGGGGTGAAAGATACGCAGTATTTT. Using reference TRBV5-1 and TRBJ2-3 for the parts outside the CDR3, the full variable domain is KAGVTQTPRYLIKTRGQQVTLSCSPISGHRSVSWYQQTPGQGLQFLFEYFSETQRNKGNFPGRFSGRQFSNSRSEMNVSTLELGDSALYLCASSLAGVKDTQYFGPGTRLTVL.

This chain uses TRBV7-3 with TRBJ2-2; D is tentatively TRBD1 or TRBD2 (5 bases each). The V end was cut by 4 bases, the J end by 0 bases, with 6 bases between. The CDR3 contains 14 residues. The germline V gene has CDR1 SGHTA and CDR2 FQGTGA. The CDR3 sequence is CASSSGPNTGELFF. The CDR3 DNA sequence: TGTGCCAGCAGCTCGGGACCGAACACCGGGGAGCTGTTTTTT.

This clone was observed once. The chain has TRBV4-3 and TRBJ1-2; TRBD1 agrees at 7 bases. From germline, CDR1 is LGHNA and CDR2 YSLEER. The CDR3 totals 16 residues. V shed 0 bases, J shed 7 bases, and the junction held 11 bases outside the gene matches. Here the CDR3 reads CASSQDREGASGGYTF. CDR3 sequence (DNA): TGCGCCAGCAGCCAAGACAGGGAGGGGGCTTCTGGTGGCTACACCTTC.

The CDR3 spells CASSQDLGAGYGYTF. DNA for the CDR3: TGCGCCAGCAGCCAAGATCTTGGGGCGGGGTATGGCTACACCTTC. The chain joins TRBV4-3 to TRBJ1-2; D perhaps matches TRBD1 (5 bases). The ends were cut back, 0 bases at V and 5 bases at J, with 13 bases in the middle. The germline CDR1 and CDR2 sequences are LGHNA and YSLEER. The CDR3 length is 15 residues.

Remarks on this clone: At one end the junction does not follow the germline gene, possibly because of a read error. The gene calls are TRBV7-7 and TRBJ2-5; 9 bases fit TRBD1. From germline, CDR1 is SSHAT and CDR2 FNYEAQ (reference sequence). CDR3 size: 17 residues. CDR3 in DNA: TGTGCTAGCAGCCCACGTCTGGGACAGGGTGGTGGAGAGACCCAGTACTTC. Translation: CASSPRLGQGGGETQYF.

The chain combines TRBV7-3 with TRBJ2-5, with 13 bases aligning to TRBD2. The CDR3 contains 15 residues. Trimming took 5 bases from V and 5 from J; bases not matched to a gene: 5. Germline V CDR1 and CDR2: SGHTA, FQGTGA. The CDR3 DNA sequence: TGTGCCAGCAGCGCCGGGACTAGCGGGGTTGAGACCCAGTACTTC. Amino acid sequence: CASSAGTSGVETQYF.

The V call is TRBV4-3, the J call TRBJ1-4; perhaps TRBD1 as D (5 bases). Germline V gene lookup returns CDR1 LGHNA and CDR2 YSLEER. The CDR3 has 14 residues. V dropped 4 bases and J dropped 5 bases, with 11 bases sitting between them. The CDR3 loop is CASSLGGGNEKLFF. The CDR3 nucleotides read TGCGCCAGCAGCCTGGGGGGAGGCAATGAAAAACTGTTTTTT.

The genes are TRBV5-4 and TRBJ2-7; D might be TRBD1 or TRBD2, each matching 5 bases. V gave up 4 bases and J gave up 0 bases, with 14 bases separating them. Germline CDR1 is SGHNT and CDR2 is YYREEE (reference sequence). This CDR3 spans 15 amino acids. The CDR3 loop reads CASSTQVGRSYEQYF. CDR3 DNA: TGTGCCAGCAGCACCCAGGTGGGACGCTCCTACGAGCAGTACTTC.

The chain is built from TRBV19 and TRBJ1-4; possibly TRBD1 for D (6 bases). The CDR3 covers 14 residues. The V and J ends lost 5 bases and 4 bases respectively, with 11 bases between them. Germline V gives CDR1 LNHDA, CDR2 SQIVND (reference sequence). The DNA of the CDR3 is TGTGCCAGTAGTGGGGGGGCAGTTAATGAAAAACTGTTTTTT. As protein: CASSGGAVNEKLFF.

CDR3 region: CASSLETAGNTIYF. The CDR3 nucleotides are TGCGCCAGCAGCTTGGAGACGGCTGGAAACACCATATATTTT. V usage is TRBV5-1 and J usage is TRBJ1-3; D gene unclear. The CDR3 is made up of 14 amino acids. V dropped 0 bases and J dropped 2 bases, with 6 bases sitting between them. From germline, CDR1 is SGHRS and CDR2 YFSETQ.

V usage is TRBV4-2 and J usage is TRBJ1-4, with a tentative D call TRBD1 (6 bases). The CDR3 runs 17 residues. Germline-derived CDR1 and CDR2 are LGHNA and YNFKEQ. V lost 1 base and J lost 2, with 14 bases in between. CDR3 in amino acids: CASSQGGGRRTNEKLFF. The DNA of the CDR3 is TGTGCCAGCAGCCAAGGGGGGGGCCGGCGTACTAATGAAAAACTGTTTTTT.

The chain couples TRBV28 to TRBJ1-1; tentative D call: TRBD1 (6 bases). Trimming removed 6 bases at V and 6 bases at J, with 14 bases between. The CDR3 is made up of 13 amino acids. Germline V gene sequence: CDR1 MDHEN, CDR2 SYDVKM. The chain's CDR3 is CASRTAGVAEAFF. CDR3 bases: TGTGCCAGCAGGACCGCAGGGGTCGCTGAAGCTTTCTTT.

This clone was detected once. CDR3 region: CATSMGKRRAFF. For the CDR3, the DNA is TGTGCCACCAGCATGGGGAAGCGGCGCGCTTTCTTT. The genes are TRBV15 and TRBJ1-1; D not resolved. The germline gives CDR1 LNHNV, CDR2 YYDKDF (reference sequence). There are 12 residues in the CDR3. V shed 4 bases and J shed 11 bases, with 14 bases lying between them.

The J gene is TRBJ1-2, the V gene TRBV3-1 (or the pseudogene TRBV3-2); D perhaps matches TRBD1 (6 bases). The CDR3 runs to 14 residues. Germline loops: CDR1 LGHDT, CDR2 YNNKEL (reference sequence). Between the trimmed V and J ends, which lost 3 bases and 4 bases, there was a span of 12 bases. The CDR3 loop is CASSQGGQPYGYTF. CDR3 coding DNA: TGTGCCAGCAGCCAGGGTGGACAGCCCTATGGCTACACCTTC.

This chain connects TRBV12-2 to TRBJ1-5; TRBD1 is the table's D call and was not checked against the DNA. TRBV12-2 is deemed a pseudogene. CDR3 size: 15 residues. The CDR3 sequence is CASRLGDRDNQPQHF. DNA for the CDR3: TGTGCAAGTCGCTTAGGGGACAGGGACAATCAGCCCCAGCATTTT.

The V and J genes are TRBV6-5 and TRBJ2-1, with D perhaps TRBD1 (5 bases). This CDR3 has 16 amino acids. Looked up from germline, CDR1 is MNHEY and CDR2 is SVGAGI. V lost 2 bases to trimming and J lost 0 bases, with 11 bases between them. This CDR3 is CASSYNRLSSYNEQFF. DNA for the CDR3: TGTGCCAGCAGTTACAACAGGCTCAGCTCCTACAATGAGCAGTTCTTC.

The chain joins TRBV6-1 to TRBJ1-4; 11 bases fit TRBD1. Trimming removed 3 bases from V and 7 bases from J; junction bases left unmatched: 4. Germline V CDR1 and CDR2: MNHNS, SASEGT. The CDR3 length is 15 residues. CDR3 DNA: TGTGCCAGCAGTGACGGGGGACAGGGGGGTGAAAAACTGTTTTTT. This sequence encodes CASSDGGQGGEKLFF.

The chain employs TRBV18 and TRBJ1-4, with D possibly TRBD1 on 5 matching bases. V lost 3 bases and J lost 7, with 12 bases in between. Germline V gives CDR1 KGHSH, CDR2 LQKENI. The CDR3 is 14 residues long. CDR3 DNA: TGTGCCAGCTCACCCAGGGAGGCCGGTGAAAAACTGTTTTTT. As protein: CASSPREAGEKLFF.

The V and J genes are TRBV5-4 and TRBJ1-6; D is possibly TRBD1 (5 bases). The V and J ends lost 0 bases and 10 bases respectively, with 14 bases between them. The length of the CDR3 is 15 residues. From germline, CDR1 is SGHNT and CDR2 YYREEE (reference sequence). CDR3 residues: CASSLDRGQYSPLHF. The CDR3 DNA is TGTGCCAGCAGCTTGGACCGGGGCCAATACTCACCCCTCCACTTT.

The chain is built from TRBV7-3 and TRBJ2-1, with 8 bases identical to TRBD2. The CDR3 has 13 amino acids. V gave up 5 bases and J gave up 15 bases; unmatched junction bases: 12. Germline V lookup: CDR1 SGHTA, CDR2 FQGTGA. CDR3 protein: CASSAQAGESTFF. CDR3 coding DNA: TGTGCCAGCAGCGCTCAAGCGGGGGAGAGCACGTTCTTC. Full variable domain (rest looked up from reference TRBV7-3 and TRBJ2-1): GAGVSQTPSNKVTEKGKYVELRCDPISGHTALYWYRQSLGQGPEFLIYFQGTGAADDSGLPNDRFFAVRPEGSVSTLKIQRTERGDSAVYLCASSAQAGESTFFGPGTRLTVL.